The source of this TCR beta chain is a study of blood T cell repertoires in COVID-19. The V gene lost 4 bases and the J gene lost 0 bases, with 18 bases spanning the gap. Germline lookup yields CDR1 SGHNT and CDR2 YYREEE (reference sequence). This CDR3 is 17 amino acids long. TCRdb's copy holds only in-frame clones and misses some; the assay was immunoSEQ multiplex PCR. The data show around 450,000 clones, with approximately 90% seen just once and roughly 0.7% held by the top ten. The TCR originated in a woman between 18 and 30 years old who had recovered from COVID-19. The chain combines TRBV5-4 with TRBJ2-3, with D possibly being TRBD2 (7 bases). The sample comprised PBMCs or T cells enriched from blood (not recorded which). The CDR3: CASSPPGGGSSTDTQYF. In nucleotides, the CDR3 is TGTGCCAGCAGCCCCCCTGGGGGGGGCTCTAGCACAGATACGCAGTATTTT.